This TCR beta chain was identified during a study of OX40 agonist ivuxolimab in advanced cancers. Overall study context: The patients' treatment was ivuxolimab, an agonistic anti-OX40 (CD134) antibody. A male proportion of approximately 80% was recorded, with mean age around 60 years and range roughly 23 to 90.

This CDR3 is 12 amino acids long. Trimming removed 5 bases from V and 1 base from J, with 6 bases in between. Germline-derived CDR1 and CDR2 are MNHNS and SASEGT. By sample fraction, this clone is medium-sized. This specimen includes other DNA sequences encoding the same CDR3. The assay was immunoSEQ multiplex PCR, and TCRdb's table has in-frame clones only and misses some. In the table there are about 96,000 clones, less than 85% of which are singletons. The receptor's source is an adult with an advanced solid tumor such as melanoma, head and neck, liver or kidney cancer. The V gene is TRBV6-1, the J gene TRBJ2-7; D remains unclear. The sample here was CD4+ or CD8+ T cells sorted from blood, taken in a trial of the OX40 agonist ivuxolimab. In DNA form, the CDR3 reads TGTGCCAGCAGTTTAAGGTCCTACGAGCAGTACTTC. Encoded protein: CASSLRSYEQYF.